Below are 14 T cell receptor beta chains sequenced from a single sample in a study of CD4 T cell repertoires in COVID-19. Profiled with immunoSEQ multiplex PCR; TCRdb holds only in-frame clones, not every one. The sample shows around 23,000 clones, 93% of them seen only once. The memory T cells were sequenced right after ex vivo isolation, without culture. The starting material was circulating follicular helper CD4+ T cells (cTfh) from blood, obtained before the COVID-19 pandemic. The receptors come from a human donor who had COVID-19.

For the CDR3, the DNA is TGTGCCAGCAGCTTAGGGGCGGGAGTCACAGATACGCAGTATTTT. The encoded protein is CASSLGAGVTDTQYF. This chain uses TRBV11-2 with TRBJ2-3, with TRBD2 identical over 7 bases. The CDR3 is 15 residues long. The V segment lost 1 base and the J segment 2 bases; nucleotides outside the gene matches: 3. Germline assignment: CDR1 SGHAT and CDR2 FQNNGV.

This clone was detected once. The chain joins TRBV6-5 to TRBJ1-2, with TRBD1 identical over 7 bases. The germline V gene encodes CDR1 MNHEY and CDR2 SVGAGI. With V trimmed by 1 base and J by 2 bases, 4 bases remained unmatched. CDR3 length equals 15 residues. DNA for the CDR3: TGTGCCAGCAGTTACTTTATACAGGGGAACTATGGCTACACCTTC. Its protein is CASSYFIQGNYGYTF.

Only one count was recorded for this clone. The chain employs TRBV18 and TRBJ2-1; perhaps TRBD2 as D (5 bases). This CDR3 spans 16 amino acids. Germline CDR1 reads KGHSH; CDR2 reads LQKENI. Trimming pared 6 bases from V and 0 bases from J, leaving 15 bases between. As DNA, the CDR3 is TGTGCCAGCTCCCAGGACCGAGCGGTCTCCTACAATGAGCAGTTCTTC. It is translated as CASSQDRAVSYNEQFF. Drawing the rest from reference TRBV18 and TRBJ2-1, the complete variable domain is NAGVMQNPRHLVRRRGQEARLRCSPMKGHSHVYWYRQLPEEGLKFMVYLQKENIIDESGMPKERFSAEFPKEGPSILRIQQVVRGDSAAYFCASSQDRAVSYNEQFFGPGTRLTVL.

The CDR3 sequence is CASSTGEQFF. For the CDR3, the DNA is TGTGCCAGTAGTACGGGAGAGCAGTTCTTC. The chain employs TRBV19 and TRBJ2-1, with D possibly being TRBD2 (5 bases). This CDR3 region has 10 residues. Germline CDR1 reads LNHDA; CDR2 reads SQIVND (reference sequence). V gave up 4 bases and J gave up 10 bases, with 5 bases separating them.

The chain has TRBV30 and TRBJ1-1; tentatively, D is TRBD1 (6 bases). Germline V gene data show CDR1 as GTSNPN and CDR2 as SVGIG (reference sequence). Trimming cost V 3 bases and J 7 bases, with 9 bases left between them. This CDR3 contains 11 residues. The CDR3 loop reads CAWRGADEAFF. The DNA for the CDR3 is TGTGCCTGGAGGGGGGCGGATGAAGCTTTCTTT. Together with reference TRBV30 and TRBJ1-1, the CDR3 gives the full variable domain: SQTIHQWPATLVQPVGSPLSLECTVEGTSNPNLYWYRQAAGRGLQLLFYSVGIGQISSEVPQNLSASRPQDRQFILSSKKLLLSDSGFYLCAWRGADEAFFGQGTRLTVV.

This clone has just one count. The chain joins TRBV5-8 to TRBJ1-1, with a weak D call TRBD1 (5 bases). The V and J ends lost 0 bases and 0 bases respectively, with 12 bases between them. This CDR3 spans 16 amino acids. CDR1 SGHTS and CDR2 YDEGEE come from the germline V gene. The CDR3 DNA reads as TGTGCCAGCAGCTTGGCATACGGGGGTTTGAACACTGAAGCTTTCTTT. Translated: CASSLAYGGLNTEAFF.

This chain uses TRBV11-2 with TRBJ2-1; TRBD2 aligns across 15 bases. Germline CDR1 reads SGHAT; CDR2 reads FQNNGV. V was pared by 5 bases and J by 7 bases, with 12 bases of the junction left unmatched. The CDR3 loop spans 18 amino acids. The CDR3 spells CASSPRTSGRAGLNEQFF. The CDR3 DNA reads as TGTGCCAGCAGCCCAAGGACTAGCGGGAGGGCCGGGTTAAATGAGCAGTTCTTC.

The chain has TRBV4-1 and TRBJ1-4; D perhaps matches TRBD1 (5 bases). The V gene lost 0 bases and the J gene lost 5 bases, with 13 bases spanning the gap. CDR3 size: 16 residues. CDR1 is MGHRA, CDR2 YSYEKL, per germline. CDR3 in DNA: TGCGCCAGCAGCCAAGACCCCGGGGGGTGGAATGAAAAACTGTTTTTT. Translating gives CASSQDPGGWNEKLFF.

The chain employs TRBV5-1 and TRBJ2-5; TRBD1 matches 9 bases. There are 16 residues in the CDR3. V lost 4 bases, J lost 5 bases, and 12 bases stayed unmatched. Germline CDR1 SGHRS, CDR2 YFSETQ. CDR3 loop: CASSQTIQGAGETQYF. DNA for the CDR3: TGCGCCAGCAGCCAAACTATACAGGGGGCTGGGGAGACCCAGTACTTC.

This chain links TRBV19 with TRBJ2-1; 7 bases match TRBD2. The J segment lost 4 bases and the V segment lost 8 bases, leaving 11 bases of the junction unmatched. Germline loops: CDR1 LNHDA, CDR2 SQIVND (reference sequence). The CDR3 totals 15 residues. The CDR3 DNA follows: TGTGCCAGTTGCCAGGTGGGAGGGAGTTACAATGAGCAGTTCTTC. It translates to CASCQVGGSYNEQFF.

The rearrangement joins TRBV7-2 to TRBJ2-4; D is perhaps TRBD2 (6 bases). The V end lost 5 bases, the J end lost 5 bases, and 16 bases lay between the germline ends. Germline V gene lookup returns CDR1 SGHTA and CDR2 FQGNSA. This CDR3 is built from 15 residues. The CDR3 protein is CASSPRRGKENIQYF. The CDR3 DNA reads TGTGCCAGCAGCCCCCGGCGGGGAAAGGAAAACATTCAGTACTTC. The full variable domain, with the rest looked up from reference TRBV7-2 and TRBJ2-4, is GAGVSQSPSNKVTEKGKDVELRCDPISGHTALYWYRQSLGQGLEFLIYFQGNSAPDKSGLPSDRFSAERTGGSVSTLTIQRTQQEDSAVYLCASSPRRGKENIQYFGAGTRLSVL.

The rearrangement uses TRBV7-2 and TRBJ2-6, with 7 bases that match TRBD2. Trimming removed 2 bases from V and 11 bases from J; junction bases left unmatched: 21. The CDR3 has 19 residues. Germline CDR1 is SGHTA and CDR2 is FQGNSA. CDR3 in DNA: TGTGCCAGCAGCTTACAATCGAGAGGTTGGGGGGGACCCCCCGACGTCCTGACTTTC. It codes for CASSLQSRGWGGPPDVLTF.

The J gene is TRBJ2-1, the V gene TRBV5-4; the D gene is possibly TRBD2 (6 bases). In germline, CDR1 is SGHNT, CDR2 YYREEE (reference sequence). V was trimmed by 1 base and J by 2 bases, leaving 10 bases between them. The CDR3 length is 15 residues. In DNA form, the CDR3 reads TGTGCCAGCAGCTTGCGGGAGTTGGCCTACAATGAGCAGTTCTTC. Translating gives CASSLRELAYNEQFF.

The chain links TRBV2 to TRBJ1-1, with D unclear. The CDR3 is 13 residues long. V lost 6 bases to trimming and J lost 1 base, with 9 bases between them. From germline, CDR1 is SNHLY and CDR2 FYNNEI. CDR3 residues: CASRAQQNTEAFF. DNA of the CDR3: TGTGCCAGCAGGGCACAACAGAACACTGAAGCTTTCTTT. Full variable domain (missing parts from reference TRBV2 and TRBJ1-1): EPEVTQTPSHQVTQMGQEVILRCVPISNHLYFYWYRQILGQKVEFLVSFYNNEISEKSEIFDDQFSVERPDGSNFTLKIRSTKLEDSAMYFCASRAQQNTEAFFGQGTRLTVV.